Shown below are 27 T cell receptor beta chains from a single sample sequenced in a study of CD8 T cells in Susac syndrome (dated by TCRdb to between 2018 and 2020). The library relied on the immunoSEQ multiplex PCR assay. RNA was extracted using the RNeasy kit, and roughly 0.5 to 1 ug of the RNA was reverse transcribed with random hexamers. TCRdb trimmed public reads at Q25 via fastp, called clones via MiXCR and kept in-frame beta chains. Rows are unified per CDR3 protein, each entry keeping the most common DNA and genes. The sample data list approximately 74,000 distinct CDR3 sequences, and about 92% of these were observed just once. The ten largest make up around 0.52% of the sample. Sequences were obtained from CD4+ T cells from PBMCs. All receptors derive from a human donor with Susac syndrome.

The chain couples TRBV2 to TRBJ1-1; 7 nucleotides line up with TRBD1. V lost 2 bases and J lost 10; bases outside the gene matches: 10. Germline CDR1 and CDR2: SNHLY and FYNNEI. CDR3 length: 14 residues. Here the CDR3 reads CASSEQDRNLGAFF. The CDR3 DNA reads TGTGCCAGCAGTGAACAGGACAGGAACCTGGGAGCTTTCTTT.

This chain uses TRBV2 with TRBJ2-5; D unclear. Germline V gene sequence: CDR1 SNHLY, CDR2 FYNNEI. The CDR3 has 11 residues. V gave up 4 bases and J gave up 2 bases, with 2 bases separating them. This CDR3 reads CASSVQETQYF. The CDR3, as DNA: TGTGCCAGCAGTGTACAAGAGACCCAGTACTTC.

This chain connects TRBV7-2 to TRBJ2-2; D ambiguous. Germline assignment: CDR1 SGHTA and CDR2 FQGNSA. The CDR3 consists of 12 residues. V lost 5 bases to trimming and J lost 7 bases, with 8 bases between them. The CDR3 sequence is CASSRTLGELFF. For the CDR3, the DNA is TGTGCCAGCAGCCGTACTCTCGGGGAGCTGTTTTTT.

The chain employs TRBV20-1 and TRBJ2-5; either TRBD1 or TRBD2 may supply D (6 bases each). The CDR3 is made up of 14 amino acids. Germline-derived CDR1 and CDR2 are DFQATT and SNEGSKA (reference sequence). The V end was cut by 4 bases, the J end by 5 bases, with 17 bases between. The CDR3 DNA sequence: TGCAGTGCTAAGGGGGGCGTGGCCCGGGAGACCCAGTACTTC. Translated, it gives CSAKGGVARETQYF.

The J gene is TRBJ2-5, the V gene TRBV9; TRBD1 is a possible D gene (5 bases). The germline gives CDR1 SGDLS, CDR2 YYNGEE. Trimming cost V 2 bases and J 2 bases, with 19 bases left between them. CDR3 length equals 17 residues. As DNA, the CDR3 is TGTGCCAGCAGCGTGGGGCTAGACACCGCTGGACAAGAGACCCAGTACTTC. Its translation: CASSVGLDTAGQETQYF.

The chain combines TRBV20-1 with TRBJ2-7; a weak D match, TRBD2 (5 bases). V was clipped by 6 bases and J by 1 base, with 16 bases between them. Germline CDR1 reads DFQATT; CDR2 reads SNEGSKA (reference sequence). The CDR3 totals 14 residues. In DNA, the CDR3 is TGCAGTGCAGTAGGCCGAACTAGTTCCTACGAGCAGTACTTC. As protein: CSAVGRTSSYEQYF.

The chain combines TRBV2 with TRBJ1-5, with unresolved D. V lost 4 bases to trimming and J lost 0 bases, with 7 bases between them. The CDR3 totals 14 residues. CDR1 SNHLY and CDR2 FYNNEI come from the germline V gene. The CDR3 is CASSGTDSNQPQHF. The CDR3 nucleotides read TGTGCCAGCAGTGGTACAGATAGCAATCAGCCCCAGCATTTT.

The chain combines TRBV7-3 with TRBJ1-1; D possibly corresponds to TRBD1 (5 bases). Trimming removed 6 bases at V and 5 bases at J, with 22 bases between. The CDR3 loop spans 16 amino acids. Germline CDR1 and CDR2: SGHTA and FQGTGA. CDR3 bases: TGTGCCAGCAGTCCGAAAGGCCTAAGGGGTGGTACTGAAGCTTTCTTT. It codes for CASSPKGLRGGTEAFF.

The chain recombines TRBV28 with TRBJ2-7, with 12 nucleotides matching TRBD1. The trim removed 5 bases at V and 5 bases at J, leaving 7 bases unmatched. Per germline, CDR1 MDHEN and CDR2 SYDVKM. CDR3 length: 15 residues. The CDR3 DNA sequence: TGTGCCAGCAGTCCCCCCGGGACAGGGGGCCACGAGCAGTACTTC. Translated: CASSPPGTGGHEQYF.

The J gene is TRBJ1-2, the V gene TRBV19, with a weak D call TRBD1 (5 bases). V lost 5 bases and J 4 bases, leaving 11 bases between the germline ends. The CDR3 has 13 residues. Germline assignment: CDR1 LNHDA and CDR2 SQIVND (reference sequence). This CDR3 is CASSPRTPYGYTF. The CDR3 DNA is TGTGCCAGTAGTCCCCGGACACCCTATGGCTACACCTTC.

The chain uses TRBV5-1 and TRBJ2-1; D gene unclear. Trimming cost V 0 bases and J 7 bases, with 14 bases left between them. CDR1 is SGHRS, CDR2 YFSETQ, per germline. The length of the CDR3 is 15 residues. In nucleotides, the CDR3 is TGCGCCAGCAGCTTGGACTCCCCGAGAACTAATGAGCAGTTCTTC. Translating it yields CASSLDSPRTNEQFF. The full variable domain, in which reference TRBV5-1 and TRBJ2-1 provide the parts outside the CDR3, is KAGVTQTPRYLIKTRGQQVTLSCSPISGHRSVSWYQQTPGQGLQFLFEYFSETQRNKGNFPGRFSGRQFSNSRSEMNVSTLELGDSALYLCASSLDSPRTNEQFFGPGTRLTVL.

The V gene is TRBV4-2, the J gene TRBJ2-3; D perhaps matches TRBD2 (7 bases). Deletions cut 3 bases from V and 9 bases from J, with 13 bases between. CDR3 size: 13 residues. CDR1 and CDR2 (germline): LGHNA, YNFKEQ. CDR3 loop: CASSQGGAKTQYF. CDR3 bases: TGTGCCAGCAGCCAGGGGGGGGCCAAGACGCAGTATTTT.

Written as DNA, the CDR3 is TGTGCCAGCAGCCGGGGACACCAAGAGACCCAGTACTTC. This codes for CASSRGHQETQYF. V is TRBV7-2 and J is TRBJ2-5; possibly TRBD1 or TRBD2 for D (5 bases each). The ends were cut back, 5 bases at V and 0 bases at J, with 7 bases in the middle. CDR1 is SGHTA, CDR2 FQGNSA, per germline. The CDR3 spans 13 residues.

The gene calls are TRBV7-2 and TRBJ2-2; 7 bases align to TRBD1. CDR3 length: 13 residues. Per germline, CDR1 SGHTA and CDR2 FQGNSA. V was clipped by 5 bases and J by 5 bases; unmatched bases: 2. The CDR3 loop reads CASSLDRTGELFF. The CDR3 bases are TGTGCCAGCAGCCTGGACAGGACCGGGGAGCTGTTTTTT. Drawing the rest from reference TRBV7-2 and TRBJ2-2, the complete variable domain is GAGVSQSPSNKVTEKGKDVELRCDPISGHTALYWYRQSLGQGLEFLIYFQGNSAPDKSGLPSDRFSAERTGGSVSTLTIQRTQQEDSAVYLCASSLDRTGELFFGEGSRLTVL.

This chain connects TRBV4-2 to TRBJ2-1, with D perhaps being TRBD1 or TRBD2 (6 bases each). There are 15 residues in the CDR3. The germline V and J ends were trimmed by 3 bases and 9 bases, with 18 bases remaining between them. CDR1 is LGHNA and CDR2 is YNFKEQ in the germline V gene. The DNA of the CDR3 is TGTGCCAGCAGCCAGACGGCTGGGGGGCCGAGTGAGCAGTTCTTC. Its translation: CASSQTAGGPSEQFF.

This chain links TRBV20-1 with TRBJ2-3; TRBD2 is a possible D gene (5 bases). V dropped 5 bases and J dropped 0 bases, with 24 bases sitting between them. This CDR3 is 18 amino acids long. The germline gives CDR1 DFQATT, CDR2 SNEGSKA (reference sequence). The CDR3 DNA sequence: TGCAGTGCTGAGAACGTCTGGCTCCGAAGGACTAGCACAGATACGCAGTATTTT. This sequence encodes CSAENVWLRRTSTDTQYF.

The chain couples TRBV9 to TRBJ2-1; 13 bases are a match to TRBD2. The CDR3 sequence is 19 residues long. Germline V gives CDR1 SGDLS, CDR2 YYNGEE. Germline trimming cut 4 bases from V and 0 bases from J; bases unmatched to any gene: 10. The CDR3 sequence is CASSPRGTSGTSSYNEQFF. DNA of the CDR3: TGTGCCAGCAGCCCCCGCGGGACTAGCGGGACGAGCTCCTACAATGAGCAGTTCTTC.

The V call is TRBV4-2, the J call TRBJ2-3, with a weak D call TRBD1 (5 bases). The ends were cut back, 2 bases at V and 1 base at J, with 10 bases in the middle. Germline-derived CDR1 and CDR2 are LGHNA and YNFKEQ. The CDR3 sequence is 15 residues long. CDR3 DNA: TGTGCCAGCAGCCAACTTTCGACAGGCACAGATACGCAGTATTTT. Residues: CASSQLSTGTDTQYF.

This chain's CDR3 is CSARSPGQLEQYF. In DNA form, the CDR3 reads TGCAGTGCTAGATCGCCGGGACAGCTCGAGCAGTACTTC. The genes are TRBV20-1 and TRBJ2-7, with TRBD1 matching over 7 bases. With V trimmed by 2 bases and J by 6 bases, 7 bases remained unmatched. This CDR3 is 13 amino acids long. Germline values: CDR1 DFQATT, CDR2 SNEGSKA (reference sequence).

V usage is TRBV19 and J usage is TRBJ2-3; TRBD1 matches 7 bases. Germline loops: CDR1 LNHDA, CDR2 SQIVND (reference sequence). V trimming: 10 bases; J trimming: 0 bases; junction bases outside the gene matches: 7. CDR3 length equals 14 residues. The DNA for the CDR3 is TGTGCCATCTCCTCAGGGGGTAGCACAGATACGCAGTATTTT. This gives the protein CAISSGGSTDTQYF.

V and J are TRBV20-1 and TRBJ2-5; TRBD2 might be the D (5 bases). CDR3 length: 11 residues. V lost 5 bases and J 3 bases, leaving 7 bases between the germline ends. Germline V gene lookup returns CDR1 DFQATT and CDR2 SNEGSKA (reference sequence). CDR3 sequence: CSARTEETQYF. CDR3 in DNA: TGCAGTGCTCGGACTGAAGAGACCCAGTACTTC.

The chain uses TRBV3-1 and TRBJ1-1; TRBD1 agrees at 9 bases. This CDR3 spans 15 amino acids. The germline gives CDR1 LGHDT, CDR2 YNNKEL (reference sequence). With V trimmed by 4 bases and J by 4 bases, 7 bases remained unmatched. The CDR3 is CASSPYRGQSTEAFF. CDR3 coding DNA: TGTGCCAGCAGCCCATACAGGGGGCAGAGCACTGAAGCTTTCTTT.

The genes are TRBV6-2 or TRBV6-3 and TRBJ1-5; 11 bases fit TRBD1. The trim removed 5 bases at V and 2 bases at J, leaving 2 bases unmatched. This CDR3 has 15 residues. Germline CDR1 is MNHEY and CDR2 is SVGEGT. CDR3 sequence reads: CASSTGQGGNQPQHF. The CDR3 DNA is TGTGCCAGCAGTACGGGACAGGGGGGCAATCAGCCCCAGCATTTT.

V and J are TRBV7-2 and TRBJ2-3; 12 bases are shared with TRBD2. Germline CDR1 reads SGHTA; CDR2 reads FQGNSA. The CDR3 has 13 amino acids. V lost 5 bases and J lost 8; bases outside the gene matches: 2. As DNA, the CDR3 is TGTGCCAGCAGCCGACTAGCGGGAGTTACGCAGTATTTT. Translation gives CASSRLAGVTQYF.

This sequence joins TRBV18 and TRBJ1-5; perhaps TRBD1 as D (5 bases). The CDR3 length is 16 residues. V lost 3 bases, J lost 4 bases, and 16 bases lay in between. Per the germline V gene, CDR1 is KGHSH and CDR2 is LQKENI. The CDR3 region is CASSPYSGTGNQPQHF. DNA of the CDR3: TGTGCCAGCTCACCGTACTCTGGGACGGGAAATCAGCCCCAGCATTTT.

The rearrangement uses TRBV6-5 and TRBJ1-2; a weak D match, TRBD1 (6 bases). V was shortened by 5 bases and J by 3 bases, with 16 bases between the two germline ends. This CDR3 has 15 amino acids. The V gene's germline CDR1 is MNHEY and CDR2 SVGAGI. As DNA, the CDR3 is TGTGCCAGCAGTCCCGGGACTCAGGGGTACTATGGCTACACCTTC. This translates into CASSPGTQGYYGYTF.

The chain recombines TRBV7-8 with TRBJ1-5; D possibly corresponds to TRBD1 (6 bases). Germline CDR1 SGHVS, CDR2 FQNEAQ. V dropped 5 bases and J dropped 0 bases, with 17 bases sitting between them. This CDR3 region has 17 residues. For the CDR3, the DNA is TGTGCCAGCAGCCTACGATCCAGGGGAGCTAGCAATCAGCCCCAGCATTTT. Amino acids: CASSLRSRGASNQPQHF.